This entry lists 25 T cell receptor beta chains sequenced from one sample in a study of regulatory T cells in long-lasting Graves disease. The authors built TCR beta libraries using iRepertoire HTBI primers and Arm-PCR of CDR3 regions. Via MiXCR, TCRdb re-called the multiplex PCR reads, giving one row per CDR3 protein. The sample comprises hundreds of thousands of distinct CDR3 sequences, about 16% of which are singletons, and more than 15% rests with the top ten. The time point: newly diagnosed GD, antithyroid drugs for less than 3 months. Researchers made the TCR library from RNA that was extracted from PBMCs. This same sample was also taken into another study, of T cells in Graves' hyperthyroidism and ophthalmopathy.

The sample here was peripheral blood mononuclear cells (PBMCs), taken at new diagnosis, from a patient treated with antithyroid drugs. The receptors originated from a woman in her twenties or thirties with Graves disease.

This clonotype appeared many times. CDR3 nucleotides: TGTGCCAGCAGTTCGACGGGGGGATGGGATGACTATGGCTACACCTTC. Its translation is CASSSTGGWDDYGYTF. The rearrangement joins TRBV6-2 or TRBV6-3 to TRBJ1-2, with a weak D call TRBD1 (5 bases). V lost 4 bases and J lost 3, with 18 bases in between. CDR1 is MNHEY, CDR2 SVGEGT, per germline. CDR3 length: 16 residues.

This chain uses TRBV2 with TRBJ2-7; weak D call: TRBD1 (5 bases). CDR1 is SNHLY, CDR2 FYNNEI, per germline. Trimming removed 8 bases from V and 3 bases from J, with 11 bases in between. This CDR3 contains 12 residues. The CDR3 nucleotides are TGTGCCAGCCGAGGACAAGACTACGAGCAGTACTTC. Translated: CASRGQDYEQYF.

A few counts support this clonotype. The chain is built from TRBV15 and TRBJ2-3; D is ambiguous. V dropped 8 bases and J dropped 2 bases, with 8 bases sitting between them. Germline V CDR1 and CDR2: LNHNV, YYDKDF (reference sequence). This CDR3 is built from 12 residues. For the CDR3, the DNA is TGTGCCACCGCTGGGGACACAGATACGCAGTATTTT. It is translated as CATAGDTDTQYF. Looking up the rest from reference TRBV15 and TRBJ2-3 gives the full variable domain: DAMVIQNPRYQVTQFGKPVTLSCSQTLNHNVMYWYQQKSSQAPKLLFHYYDKDFNNEADTPDNFQSRRPNTSFCFLDIRSPGLGDTAMYLCATAGDTDTQYFGPGTRLTVL.

The chain carries TRBV14 and TRBJ2-3; D is unresolved. Trimming stripped 5 bases from V and 2 bases from J, with 20 bases between. This CDR3 is 17 amino acids long. Germline CDR1 is SGHDN and CDR2 is FVKESK. The CDR3 DNA reads TGTGCCAGCAGCTCAAGGGCCCCCTCGAAGGTCACAGATACGCAGTATTTT. Its protein product is CASSSRAPSKVTDTQYF.

The sample holds many counts of this clonotype. This chain links TRBV19 with TRBJ1-5, with no clear D. The CDR3 sequence is 12 residues long. V was pared by 8 bases and J by 10 bases, with 15 bases between. Germline CDR1 is LNHDA and CDR2 is SQIVND (reference sequence). This chain's CDR3 is CASSFGRAPQHF. The CDR3 nucleotides are TGTGCCAGTTCGTTCGGACGTGCTCCCCAGCATTTT.

This clonotype was observed many times. The CDR3 DNA reads as TGTGCCAGCAACCCTAAGTCCGGGGGGATGCCGCTAGAAGCTTTCTTT. Translation gives CASNPKSGGMPLEAFF. The V call is TRBV27, the J call TRBJ1-1; D might be TRBD1 (5 bases). CDR1 and CDR2 (germline): MNHEY, SMNVEV (reference sequence). Trimming pared 7 bases from V and 8 bases from J, leaving 26 bases between. The CDR3 has 16 residues.

There are many counts of this clonotype. J is TRBJ2-3 and V is TRBV11-2; 8 bases map to TRBD2. Germline CDR1 SGHAT, CDR2 FQNNGV. The junction had 21 bases not matched to a gene; V was cut back by 5 bases and J by 2 bases. The CDR3 length is 20 residues. CDR3 nucleotide sequence: TGTGCCAGCAGCAAGAAACCGGGACTAGTGGTTCGCGGGGACACAGATACGCAGTATTTT. Translation gives CASSKKPGLVVRGDTDTQYF.

This clonotype was picked up a small number of times. The chain is built from TRBV7-2 and TRBJ2-1, with TRBD2 matching 8 bases. V was pared by 3 bases and J by 7 bases, with 8 bases of the junction left unmatched. CDR3 length: 15 residues. Germline assignment: CDR1 SGHTA and CDR2 FQGNSA. Written as DNA, the CDR3 is TGTGCCAGCAGCTTGGGTTCAAGCGGGAGTAATGAGCAGTTCTTC. It translates to CASSLGSSGSNEQFF.

The chain carries TRBV19 and TRBJ2-7, with 10 bases lining up with TRBD2. The CDR3 spans 15 residues. Trimming removed 9 bases from V and 2 bases from J; junction bases left unmatched: 10. Germline values: CDR1 LNHDA, CDR2 SQIVND (reference sequence). The DNA of the CDR3 is TGTGCCAGCGGGGACCGGACTAGCGGAACCTACGAGCAGTACTTC. This translates into CASGDRTSGTYEQYF.

The table lists this clonotype with many counts. CDR3 sequence: CASRGPGGYTF. CDR3 nucleotide sequence: TGTGCCAGCAGGGGGCCTGGCGGCTACACCTTC. The chain couples TRBV2 to TRBJ1-2, with a possible D match to TRBD1 (5 bases). Germline lookup yields CDR1 SNHLY and CDR2 FYNNEI. The CDR3 consists of 11 residues. V lost 6 bases and J 8 bases, leaving 10 bases between the germline ends.

This chain uses TRBV5-1 with TRBJ2-1, with 8 bases lining up with TRBD2. V lost 1 base, J lost 6 bases, and 3 bases stayed unmatched. This CDR3 has 14 residues. Germline-derived CDR1 and CDR2 are SGHRS and YFSETQ. This CDR3 reads CASSLLTSVNEQFF. The CDR3 coding sequence is TGCGCCAGCAGCTTGTTGACTAGCGTCAATGAGCAGTTCTTC.

The chain combines TRBV11-2 with TRBJ2-5; no clear D gene. V lost 1 base to trimming and J lost 1 base, with 13 bases between them. CDR1 and CDR2 from the germline V gene are SGHAT and FQNNGV. The CDR3 is 16 residues long. Here the CDR3 DNA reads TGTGCCAGCAGCTTAGGGGCAGGACGGAGCCAAGAGACCCAGTACTTC. It specifies CASSLGAGRSQETQYF. The full variable domain, rest sourced from reference TRBV11-2 and TRBJ2-5, is EAGVAQSPRYKIIEKRQSVAFWCNPISGHATLYWYQQILGQGPKLLIQFQNNGVVDDSQLPKDRFSAERLKGVDSTLKIQPAKLEDSAVYLCASSLGAGRSQETQYFGPGTRLLVL.

This clonotype was observed at least ten times. The chain joins TRBV28 to TRBJ2-3, with 9 bases identical to TRBD1. The trim removed 6 bases at V and 3 bases at J, leaving 7 bases unmatched. The CDR3 sequence is 15 residues long. The germline gives CDR1 MDHEN, CDR2 SYDVKM. Written as DNA, the CDR3 is TGTGCCAGCAGCCCAGGGGACAGGGTAACAGATACGCAGTATTTT. Its translation is CASSPGDRVTDTQYF.

This clonotype was picked up one time. A much larger clone differs from this one at a single base, so this may be a read error. This chain links TRBV12-3 or TRBV12-4 with TRBJ2-7, with 7 bases that match TRBD1. The CDR3 consists of 15 residues. The V and J ends lost 8 bases and 1 base, in that order; junction bases with no gene match: 11. CDR3 protein: CASDIDGTDSYEQYF. For the CDR3, the DNA is TGTGCCAGCGATATAGATGGGACAGATTCCTACGAGCAGTACTTC.

This clonotype came up a few times. This chain connects TRBV2 to TRBJ2-3, with 7 bases that match TRBD2. Germline loops: CDR1 SNHLY, CDR2 FYNNEI. V was clipped by 7 bases and J by 2 bases; unmatched bases: 9. This CDR3 has 15 residues. CDR3 residues: CASMSGRLPTDTQYF. CDR3 DNA: TGTGCCAGCATGTCCGGGAGGTTGCCCACAGATACGCAGTATTTT. Looking up the rest from reference TRBV2 and TRBJ2-3 gives the full variable domain: EPEVTQTPSHQVTQMGQEVILRCVPISNHLYFYWYRQILGQKVEFLVSFYNNEISEKSEIFDDQFSVERPDGSNFTLKIRSTKLEDSAMYFCASMSGRLPTDTQYFGPGTRLTVL.

A note on this clonotype: Relative to the germline gene, one junction end is altered; a read error may explain this. V gene TRBV28 combines with J gene TRBJ2-1, with D unresolved. Germline CDR1 and CDR2: MDHEN and SYDVKM. There are 12 residues in the CDR3. DNA for the CDR3: TGTGCCAGCAGCCTATCTTACAAAGAGCAGTTCTTC. This encodes CASSLSYKEQFF.

This sequence joins TRBV5-1 and TRBJ2-1; possibly TRBD1 or TRBD2 for D (5 bases each). The V end lost 5 bases, the J end lost 13 bases, and 22 bases lay between the germline ends. This CDR3 is built from 14 residues. CDR1 is SGHRS, CDR2 YFSETQ, per germline. CDR3 region: CASRLVGGPRAQFF. CDR3 in DNA: TGCGCCAGCAGACTTGTTGGGGGACCCCGAGCCCAGTTCTTC. The variable domain in full, with the rest retrieved from reference TRBV5-1 and TRBJ2-1, is KAGVTQTPRYLIKTRGQQVTLSCSPISGHRSVSWYQQTPGQGLQFLFEYFSETQRNKGNFPGRFSGRQFSNSRSEMNVSTLELGDSALYLCASRLVGGPRAQFFGPGTRLTVL.

This clonotype was seen repeatedly, ten times or more. The rearrangement uses TRBV2 and TRBJ1-5, with 11 bases fitting TRBD1. CDR1 is SNHLY, CDR2 FYNNEI, per germline. The CDR3 is 14 amino acids. With 9 bases clipped from V and 7 bases from J, the junction kept 8 bases outside the gene matches. The CDR3, as DNA: TGTGCCAGTAAGGATGGACAGGGGGCGCAGCCCCAGCATTTT. It encodes CASKDGQGAQPQHF.

This clonotype was observed at least ten times. In DNA, the CDR3 is TGTGCCAGCAGGGGGACGGCGGCAGGCTATGGCTACACCTTC. Encoded protein: CASRGTAAGYGYTF. The rearrangement uses TRBV27 and TRBJ1-2, with D possibly matching TRBD1 (5 bases). Trimming removed 6 bases at V and 4 bases at J, with 15 bases between. Germline lookup yields CDR1 MNHEY and CDR2 SMNVEV (reference sequence). The CDR3 consists of 14 residues.

In its sample, this clonotype was seen a few times. The V and J genes are TRBV6-2 or TRBV6-3 and TRBJ2-5, with D perhaps assigned TRBD1 or TRBD2 (5 bases each). The V gene's germline CDR1 is MNHEY and CDR2 SVGEGT. This CDR3 has 15 residues. V was cut by 7 bases and J by 2 bases, with 17 bases left in between. The CDR3 region is CASMLRGVGQETQYF. The CDR3 DNA reads TGTGCCAGCATGTTGAGGGGAGTTGGGCAAGAGACCCAGTACTTC.

The table lists this clonotype with a few counts. The chain has TRBV6-1 and TRBJ2-7; D is ambiguous. V was pared by 10 bases and J by 0 bases, with 7 bases between. The CDR3 is made up of 11 amino acids. The germline V gene encodes CDR1 MNHNS and CDR2 SASEGT. CDR3: CATKPSYEQYF. The CDR3 DNA follows: TGTGCCACAAAACCCTCCTACGAGCAGTACTTC.

Comment on this clonotype: A far larger clone lies a single base away; this is likely a read error. J is TRBJ2-4 and V is TRBV7-8; 12 bases line up with TRBD2. The J call may be incorrect, as the DNA end agrees better with TRBJ2-3. There are 16 residues in the CDR3. CDR1 and CDR2 (germline): SGHVS, FQNEAQ. The CDR3 coding sequence is TGTGCCAGCAGCCCCCTAGCGGGAGGGGGGTCAGGTACGCAGTATTTT. This translates into CASSPLAGGGSGTQYF.

The rearrangement links TRBV18 to TRBJ2-1, with D perhaps matching TRBD1 (5 bases). The CDR3 length is 17 residues. V was pared by 3 bases and J by 0 bases, with 15 bases between. The germline CDR1 and CDR2 sequences are KGHSH and LQKENI. In nucleotides, the CDR3 is TGTGCCAGCTCACCTCGCCAGGGATCCCCCTCCTACAATGAGCAGTTCTTC. It is translated as CASSPRQGSPSYNEQFF.

This chain joins TRBV7-3 and TRBJ2-3; TRBD1 agrees at 10 bases. Germline loops: CDR1 SGHTA, CDR2 FQGTGA. The CDR3 sequence is 16 residues long. V gave up 4 bases and J gave up 4 bases; unmatched junction bases: 8. The CDR3 sequence is CASSSMTGGLSDTQYF. The CDR3, as DNA: TGTGCCAGCAGCTCTATGACAGGGGGCTTGTCAGATACGCAGTATTTT.

The rearrangement uses TRBV20-1 and TRBJ1-5; 7 positions match TRBD1. Germline loops: CDR1 DFQATT, CDR2 SNEGSKA (reference sequence). The CDR3 consists of 19 residues. V lost 6 bases and J lost 6; bases outside the gene matches: 26. The CDR3 here is CSAPDYSQGVYFSGQPQHF. The DNA of the CDR3 is TGCAGTGCCCCGGATTACAGCCAGGGGGTTTATTTTTCGGGTCAGCCCCAGCATTTT.